One sample yielded the 20 T cell receptor beta chains listed below, sequenced in a study of T cell responses to AZD1222 COVID-19 vaccine. The repertoire was sequenced with immunoSEQ multiplex PCR; TCRdb's copy has only in-frame clones and lacks some. The sample lists 160,000 or so clones; 90% were seen once. This sample comprised peripheral blood, obtained on day 0 of AZD1222 vaccination. Receptors were obtained from an adult in good health.

CDR3 bases: TGTGCCAGCAGTTTTCCGACAGAGGCTAATGAAAAACTGTTTTTT. Translated: CASSFPTEANEKLFF. V gene TRBV28 combines with J gene TRBJ1-4; D is possibly TRBD1 (5 bases). Germline CDR1 reads MDHEN; CDR2 reads SYDVKM. V was pared by 3 bases and J by 3 bases, with 11 bases between. The CDR3 is 15 residues long.

This chain links TRBV27 with TRBJ2-7, with 10 bases aligning to TRBD1. CDR3 size: 15 residues. J lost 4 bases, V lost 5 bases, and 8 bases had no gene match. Germline-derived CDR1 and CDR2 are MNHEY and SMNVEV (reference sequence). The CDR3: CASSPWTGGGYEQYF. The DNA for the CDR3 is TGTGCCAGCAGTCCCTGGACAGGGGGAGGATACGAGCAGTACTTC.

The V gene is TRBV27, the J gene TRBJ1-6; TRBD1 matches at 7 bases. Germline V gene data show CDR1 as MNHEY and CDR2 as SMNVEV (reference sequence). The CDR3 has 13 residues. V was pared by 8 bases and J by 10 bases, with 8 bases of the junction left unmatched. CDR3 region: CASSDRVASPLHF. The DNA of the CDR3 is TGTGCCAGCTCAGACAGGGTAGCATCACCCCTCCACTTT.

The gene calls are TRBV6-6 and TRBJ2-7, with D possibly called TRBD1 or TRBD2 (5 bases each). V shed 9 bases and J shed 3 bases, with 21 bases lying between them. CDR3 size: 15 residues. Per germline, CDR1 MNHNY and CDR2 SVGAGI (reference sequence). The CDR3 is CASNLKGTLVYEQYF. The CDR3 region has the DNA TGTGCCAGTAATCTGAAGGGGACCCTGGTCTACGAGCAGTACTTC.

The J gene is TRBJ1-2, the V gene TRBV4-3; D might be TRBD1 (5 bases). V dropped 0 bases and J dropped 3 bases, with 11 bases sitting between them. CDR3 length equals 15 residues. Germline CDR1 and CDR2: LGHNA and YSLEER. The CDR3 spells CASSQEMGRDYGYTF. As DNA, the CDR3 is TGCGCCAGCAGCCAAGAGATGGGGCGGGACTATGGCTACACCTTC.

This chain uses TRBV4-1 with TRBJ1-2; possible D gene TRBD1, 5 bases. The CDR3 sequence is 19 residues long. V was cut by 0 bases and J by 0 bases, with 20 bases left in between. Per the germline V gene, CDR1 is MGHRA and CDR2 is YSYEKL. The CDR3 nucleotides read TGCGCCAGCAGCCAAGATAAAGGCTCCTGGGGACCTCCTAACTATGGCTACACCTTC. Its translation: CASSQDKGSWGPPNYGYTF.

The chain recombines TRBV3-1 (or the pseudogene TRBV3-2) with TRBJ1-3; no firm D call. Trimming cost V 0 bases and J 4 bases, with 7 bases left between them. From germline, CDR1 is LGHDT and CDR2 YNNKEL (reference sequence). The CDR3 is made up of 14 amino acids. The CDR3 coding sequence is TGTGCCAGCAGCCAAGAAGGCGGAGGAAACACCATATATTTT. Protein sequence: CASSQEGGGNTIYF.

This chain connects TRBV10-3 to TRBJ1-4, with a tentative D call TRBD1 (5 bases). The germline V gene has CDR1 ENHRY and CDR2 SYGVKD. The CDR3 extends over 15 amino acids. The V end lost 6 bases, the J end lost 5 bases, and 16 bases lay between the germline ends. The CDR3 region has the DNA TGTGCCATCAGAGGGGACTCCTCCGGAAATGAAAAACTGTTTTTT. It translates to CAIRGDSSGNEKLFF.

In its sample, this clone was seen once. The chain carries TRBV19 and TRBJ2-7, with TRBD2 identical over 12 bases. This CDR3 has 14 residues. The V gene end was trimmed by 4 bases and the J gene end by 3 bases; junction bases not matched to a gene: 1. Germline V CDR1 and CDR2: LNHDA, SQIVND (reference sequence). CDR3 nucleotide sequence: TGTGCCAGTAGTAGGACTAGCGGGATCTACGAGCAGTACTTC. Its translation is CASSRTSGIYEQYF.

CDR3 region: CASSDGTYTGELFF. As DNA, the CDR3 is TGTGCCAGCAGCGACGGGACATACACCGGGGAGCTGTTTTTT. The J gene is TRBJ2-2, the V gene TRBV9; D is perhaps TRBD1 (6 bases). Looked up from germline, CDR1 is SGDLS and CDR2 is YYNGEE. Trimming cost V 3 bases and J 3 bases, with 9 bases left between them. The CDR3 loop spans 14 amino acids.

The CDR3 sequence: CASSLGTGTSNQPQHF. CDR3 bases: TGTGCCAGCAGCCTTGGGACAGGGACGAGCAATCAGCCCCAGCATTTT. The chain uses TRBV3-1 (or the pseudogene TRBV3-2) and TRBJ1-5; 9 bases are a match to TRBD1. The ends lost 4 bases at V and 1 base at J; junction bases unmatched: 5. The germline V gene encodes CDR1 LGHDT and CDR2 YNNKEL (reference sequence). The CDR3 runs 16 residues.

The chain couples TRBV19 to TRBJ2-7; possible D gene TRBD2, 5 bases. Germline V lookup: CDR1 LNHDA, CDR2 SQIVND (reference sequence). The V end was cut by 1 base, the J end by 3 bases, with 16 bases between. This CDR3 is built from 16 residues. The CDR3 bases are TGTGCCAGTAGTATAGTTCTAGCCCCGCGCATCTACGAGCAGTACTTC. Translated, it gives CASSIVLAPRIYEQYF.

DNA for the CDR3: TGTGCCAGCAGCTTAGGACAGGGGGGAGATCAGCCCCAGCATTTT. This encodes CASSLGQGGDQPQHF. The chain recombines TRBV7-9 with TRBJ1-5; 9 bases agree with TRBD1. After removal of 1 base from V and 5 bases from J, the junction contained 3 bases not matched to a gene. The CDR3 sequence is 15 residues long. Germline V gives CDR1 SEHNR, CDR2 FQNEAQ (reference sequence).

The chain links TRBV28 to TRBJ2-1; a possible D gene is TRBD2 (5 bases). Germline assignment: CDR1 MDHEN and CDR2 SYDVKM. The CDR3 extends over 15 amino acids. V lost 5 bases, J lost 3 bases, and 14 bases lay in between. This CDR3 is CASSGGMPGYNEQFF. The CDR3 DNA sequence: TGTGCCAGCAGTGGAGGTATGCCTGGCTACAATGAGCAGTTCTTC.

This clone has a handful of counts. The chain combines TRBV6-5 with TRBJ1-1; tentative D call: TRBD1 (5 bases). The CDR3 length is 12 residues. In germline, CDR1 is MNHEY, CDR2 SVGAGI. The V and J ends lost 8 bases and 11 bases respectively, with 18 bases between them. The DNA of the CDR3 is TGTGCCAGCGGCTTGGGGGGGAGAGGGGCTTTCTTT. It translates to CASGLGGRGAFF.

This clone occurred once. V and J are TRBV18 and TRBJ1-5; D is unresolved. The CDR3 has 17 amino acids. Germline V gene sequence: CDR1 KGHSH, CDR2 LQKENI. Trimming took 3 bases from V and 3 from J, leaving 18 bases between them. CDR3 loop: CASSPYPGGIFNQPQHF. In DNA form, the CDR3 reads TGTGCCAGCTCACCTTACCCTGGTGGGATCTTCAATCAGCCCCAGCATTTT.

V is TRBV7-8 and J is TRBJ1-1; D not certain. V dropped 1 base and J dropped 1 base, with 19 bases sitting between them. The CDR3 sequence is 18 residues long. Germline V lookup: CDR1 SGHVS, CDR2 FQNEAQ. The CDR3 DNA reads as TGTGCCAGCAGCTTAGAAAGTGGGATCATAAAGAGGAACACTGAAGCTTTCTTT. It translates to CASSLESGIIKRNTEAFF.

This chain connects TRBV19 to TRBJ1-5; no reliable D call. Trimming pared 7 bases from V and 1 base from J, leaving 11 bases between. The germline V gene has CDR1 LNHDA and CDR2 SQIVND (reference sequence). CDR3 length: 14 residues. The CDR3 sequence: CASTGRPSNQPQHF. Written as DNA, the CDR3 is TGTGCCAGTACCGGCAGGCCGAGCAATCAGCCCCAGCATTTT.

This chain connects TRBV28 to TRBJ1-2; D is undetermined. V was shortened by 5 bases and J by 4 bases, with 11 bases between the two germline ends. CDR1 and CDR2 (germline): MDHEN, SYDVKM. The CDR3 totals 13 residues. Written as DNA, the CDR3 is TGTGCCAGCAGTCCTGGGGAATCCTATGGCTACACCTTC. Residues: CASSPGESYGYTF.

J is TRBJ1-6 and V is TRBV28; D is undetermined. The CDR3 consists of 15 residues. Germline values: CDR1 MDHEN, CDR2 SYDVKM. Trimming stripped 3 bases from V and 5 bases from J, with 11 bases between. This CDR3 reads CASSLGGADNSPLHF. In DNA form, the CDR3 reads TGTGCCAGCAGTTTGGGAGGAGCCGATAATTCACCCCTCCACTTT.